Listed below are T cell receptor beta chains from one sample, sequenced in a study of tumor-infiltrating lymphocytes in primary liver carcinoma. TCRdb re-analysed the multiplex PCR reads in MiXCR, keeping a single row per CDR3 protein. This sample has approximately 330,000 distinct CDR3 sequences; around 60% occur once, and the top ten carry 5.5% to 7%. Sequenced material: peripheral blood. The receptors stem from a man aged 40-49 years with primary liver carcinoma and hepatitis B virus infection. Each CDR3 is given with its conserved first and last residue. The order of the fields is CDR3 DNA, CDR3 protein, clone size, V gene, D gene, J gene. The D gene is left open where the match is weak. Size is stated for part of the rows, as once, few or many counts, or as a class when the clone is expanded.

TGTGCCAGCACCGGACAGGGCGCTGAAGCTTTCTTT CASTGQGAEAFF NA TRBV11-2 TRBD1 TRBJ1-1
TGTGCCAGCAGTTACGGGGGACTCCCCTTCACTGAAGCTTTCTTT CASSYGGLPFTEAFF many TRBV6-2/TRBV6-3 NA TRBJ1-1
TGTGCCTGGAGTAGGGGATTGGAGTACGAGCATTACTTC CAWSRGLEYEHYF NA TRBV30 NA TRBJ2-7
TGTGCCAGCAGCCCTATAACAGGGCAGTTCCACTACGAGCAGTACTTC CASSPITGQFHYEQYF NA TRBV7-9 NA TRBJ2-7
TGTGCCAGCAGCTCAACGACAGGACGATATGGCTACACCTTC CASSSTTGRYGYTF few TRBV13 NA TRBJ1-2
TGCGCCAGCAGCCGGGGAAGGACCTTGGACTACGAGCAGTACTTC CASSRGRTLDYEQYF NA TRBV5-1 NA TRBJ2-7
TGTGCCAGCAGTTACCGCAGGGGGGACGCAGATACGCGGTATTTT CASSYRRGDADTRYF NA TRBV6-5 NA TRBJ2-3
TGTGCCAGCAGCTCCCGGGACAGAAAGAACACAGATACGCAGTATTTT CASSSRDRKNTDTQYF few TRBV13 TRBD1 TRBJ2-3
TGTGCCAGCAGCTTAGCGTTCGCTGGCGTGAAAGATACGCAGTATTTT CASSLAFAGVKDTQYF many TRBV11-2 NA TRBJ2-3
TGTGCCAGTAGTCGCGGACTAGCTGAGAGCGAGCAGTACTTC CASSRGLAESEQYF NA TRBV11-3 TRBD2 TRBJ2-7
TGTGCCAGCAGCACATCTTGGTTTTATAGCAATCAGCCCCAGCATTTT CASSTSWFYSNQPQHF few TRBV6-8 NA TRBJ1-5
TGTGCCTGGAGTGGGTGGGGATCAGAGACCCAGTACTTC CAWSGWGSETQYF NA TRBV30 NA TRBJ2-5
TGTGCCACCAGTTTAGCGGGCCCCTCCTTCAATGAGCAGTTCTTC CATSLAGPSFNEQFF NA TRBV28 TRBD2 TRBJ2-1
TGCGCCAGCAGCCAAAATGGGGTATCGGTTGACACCATATATTTT CASSQNGVSVDTIYF many TRBV4-1 NA TRBJ1-3
TGTGCCAGCAGCCCCGGGACAGGGGGCCTTAATGAGCAGTTCTTC CASSPGTGGLNEQFF many TRBV11-2 TRBD1 TRBJ2-1
TGCGCCAACAGCCCTGACTCCTCTGGGTACGAGCAGTACTTC CANSPDSSGYEQYF NA TRBV5-1 NA TRBJ2-7
TGCGCCAGCAGCTTGGGAGGGACCGGAGCTGATACGCAGTATTTT CASSLGGTGADTQYF NA TRBV5-1 NA TRBJ2-3
TGTGCCATCGCAGGGGACCGTAGGGATGAGCAGTTCTTC CAIAGDRRDEQFF many TRBV10-3 NA TRBJ2-1
TGTGCCAGCAGTGAAACGGCGAACACTGAAGCTTTCTTT CASSETANTEAFF many TRBV6-1 NA TRBJ1-1
TGTGCCAGCAGCCCCTGGGGGGCGCCGATCTACAAGCAGTACTTC CASSPWGAPIYKQYF once TRBV11-2 NA TRBJ2-7
TGTGCCAACAGCGTATTGGGGGCCGGCACAGGTACGCAGTATTTT CANSVLGAGTGTQYF NA TRBV5-6 NA TRBJ2-3
TGCGCCAGCACCCCCACAGAGAGCACAGATAAGCAGTATTTT CASTPTESTDKQYF NA TRBV5-1 NA TRBJ2-3
TGTTCCAGCAGCTTAGATTCGAATGGGGGAACAGATACGCAGTATTTT CSSSLDSNGGTDTQYF NA TRBV11-3 NA TRBJ2-3
TGTGCCAGCAGACCACAGGGGTTTTATGAAGAGCAGTACTTC CASRPQGFYEEQYF NA TRBV6-2/TRBV6-3 TRBD1 TRBJ2-7
TGTGCCAGCAGCCACAGGGGTCGGATCAGTGAGCACTTCTTC CASSHRGRISEHFF NA TRBV11-1 TRBD1 TRBJ2-1
TGTGCCAGCAGCTCTAGCGAGGCAGATACGCAGTATTTT CASSSSEADTQYF many TRBV12-3/TRBV12-4 NA TRBJ2-3
TGTGCCAGCAACTTGGATAGCGGGAGGGCACGTTCCCACAATGAGCAGTTCTTC CASNLDSGRARSHNEQFF NA TRBV11-2 TRBD2 TRBJ2-1
TGTGCCAGCAGTTTATACCACGAGGGCAATGAGCAGTTCTTC CASSLYHEGNEQFF many TRBV12-3/TRBV12-4 NA TRBJ2-1
TGTGCCAGCAACCTTGGGACAGGGCGTCAGCCCCAGCATTTT CASNLGTGRQPQHF many TRBV12-3/TRBV12-4 TRBD1 TRBJ1-5
TGTGGCAGCAGCTTAGCGGGGTGCACTGAAGCTTTCTTT CGSSLAGCTEAFF NA TRBV11-1 NA TRBJ1-1
TGTGCCAGCAGCCCAAGTATTCGTGCTGACAATCAGCCCCAGCATTTT CASSPSIRADNQPQHF NA TRBV5-7 NA TRBJ1-5
TGTGCCAACAGTCACCTGGGGGGAGGACAGCCCCAGCATTTT CANSHLGGGQPQHF NA TRBV12-3/TRBV12-4 NA TRBJ1-5
TGCAGCGTTGCGGGGTGCAATCGGCCCCAGCATTTT CSVAGCNRPQHF once TRBV29-1 NA TRBJ1-5
TGTGCCAGCAGCTTAAGACAGGCTACCTACGAGCAGTACTTC CASSLRQATYEQYF NA TRBV28 NA TRBJ2-7
TGTGCCAGTAGCCAAGATCTAGGAGAGGGAGGGCCGCGAGAGCAGTACTTC CASSQDLGEGGPREQYF NA TRBV4-2 TRBD2 TRBJ2-7
TGTGCCAGCAGTCAACTAGCGGGAAGCGTTTACGAGCAGTACTTC CASSQLAGSVYEQYF NA TRBV6-1 TRBD2 TRBJ2-7
TGTGCCAGCAGCATGGGTGCTGGAGGGTTCACAGATACGCAGTATTTT CASSMGAGGFTDTQYF NA TRBV5-6 NA TRBJ2-3
TGTGCCAGCAGCCTCCAAGGACACTCCCACGAGCAGTATTTC CASSLQGHSHEQYF NA TRBV11-1 NA TRBJ2-7
TGTGCCAGCAGTTACTCGTATAGCACAAACACTGAAGCTTTCTTT CASSYSYSTNTEAFF many TRBV6-5 NA TRBJ1-1
TGTGCCGGCAGCTTAGGGGCCGAAAGGGAGACCCAGTACTTC CAGSLGAERETQYF NA TRBV11-2 NA TRBJ2-5
TGTGCCAGCTGCTTAAACAGGGTGCTCTTTTCTGGGTCCAACGTCCTGACTTTC CASCLNRVLFSGSNVLTF NA TRBV11-2 NA TRBJ2-6
TGCAGCACACATAGCGGGGGTTCCTACAATGAGCAGTTCTTC CSTHSGGSYNEQFF few TRBV29-1 TRBD2 TRBJ2-1
TGTGCCAGCAGCTCGGACCTTACTAGCTCCTCCTACAATGAGCAGTTCTTC CASSSDLTSSSYNEQFF NA TRBV11-3 NA TRBJ2-1
TGTGCCAGCAGCGTACAGGGTTTCGACCGCGAGCAGTACTTC CASSVQGFDREQYF NA TRBV9 NA TRBJ2-7
TGCGCCAGCAGCTTAACTAGCGATACCTACGAGCAGTACTTC CASSLTSDTYEQYF few TRBV5-1 TRBD2 TRBJ2-7
TGTGCCATCAGTGAGCTACCTAACACCGGGGAGCTGTTTTTT CAISELPNTGELFF many TRBV10-3 NA TRBJ2-2
TGTGCCAGCAGTTTAGGGACAGGAACCTACAATGAGCAGTTCTTC CASSLGTGTYNEQFF many TRBV12-3/TRBV12-4 TRBD1 TRBJ2-1